This T cell receptor beta chain was retrieved from a study of T-cell reconstitution after alpha-beta-depleted transplantation in children. The germline V gene encodes CDR1 MDHEN and CDR2 SYDVKM. Trimming pared 4 bases from V and 2 bases from J, leaving 9 bases between. CDR3 size: 13 residues. The study's findings and limits: Reportedly, alpha-beta T cells present about two months post-transplant originated from several hundred expanded clones of graft origin. Recipient T cells and thymic progenitors that survived gave rise to the high TCRbeta diversity observed at day 60 in some patients. The main origin of T-cell counts and diversity one year after transplant was newly produced T cells.

This clonotype was recorded at least ten times. What it recognizes is unknown. Molecular barcoding with unique molecular identifiers was used for the TCRbeta library. TCRdb recomputed calls from the PCR reads with MiXCR, one row per CDR3 protein. Seen here are around 370,000 distinct CDR3 sequences, around 16% observed once, and the top ten hold about 41%. The receptor comes from a male patient aged 2 to 9 who had a stem cell transplant for acute lymphoblastic leukemia, so the T cells may come from the graft donor. The source material was PBMCs, mostly from graft donor cells, sampled 360 days after TCRalphabeta/CD19-depleted stem cell transplant. The chain couples TRBV28 to TRBJ2-7; no reliable D call. The CDR3 loop reads CASSYGLAYEQYF. The CDR3 nucleotides are TGTGCCAGCAGTTATGGGTTGGCCTACGAGCAGTACTTC.